These 9 T cell receptor beta chains came from one sample sequenced in a study of cytotoxic CD8 clonotypes in ibrutinib-treated CLL. Profiling relied on immunoSEQ multiplex PCR, and the TCRdb table lists in-frame clones only, not all of them. The table lists around 140,000 clones, approximately 80% of them singletons. Source: PBMCs, taken after 12 months of ibrutinib treatment. All receptors come from a human donor with chronic lymphocytic leukemia.

This clone was seen a single time. The DNA for the CDR3 is TGTGCCACCAGCATCGTCCGGGGTGAGACCCAGTACTTC. Protein sequence: CATSIVRGETQYF. The chain has TRBV15 and TRBJ2-5; tentatively, D is TRBD2 (5 bases). The germline CDR1 and CDR2 sequences are LNHNV and YYDKDF (reference sequence). The CDR3 has 13 residues. Trimming took 4 bases from V and 5 from J, leaving 11 bases between them.

A single count supports this clone. This chain connects TRBV6-1 to TRBJ2-7; 9 bases map to TRBD1. The CDR3 extends over 14 amino acids. Germline V gene data show CDR1 as MNHNS and CDR2 as SASEGT. Trimming cost V 3 bases and J 6 bases; bases outside gene matches: 6. The CDR3 nucleotides are TGTGCCAGCAGTGAGCAACAGGGGGCGCGCGAGCAGTACTTC. It specifies CASSEQQGAREQYF.

The V and J genes are TRBV28 and TRBJ1-4; no clear D gene. The germline V and J ends were trimmed by 2 bases and 7 bases, with 11 bases remaining between them. The CDR3 covers 14 residues. The germline V gene has CDR1 MDHEN and CDR2 SYDVKM. The CDR3 sequence: CASSLNGVSEKLFF. The CDR3 nucleotides read TGTGCCAGCAGTTTAAACGGGGTCTCTGAAAAACTGTTTTTT. Full variable domain (rest looked up from reference TRBV28 and TRBJ1-4): DVKVTQSSRYLVKRTGEKVFLECVQDMDHENMFWYRQDPGLGLRLIYFSYDVKMKEKGDIPEGYSVSREKKERFSLILESASTNQTSMYLCASSLNGVSEKLFFGSGTQLSVL.

The V call is TRBV18, the J call TRBJ2-3; perhaps TRBD2 as D (5 bases). The V end was cut by 6 bases, the J end by 8 bases, with 18 bases between. This CDR3 is built from 14 residues. The V gene's germline CDR1 is KGHSH and CDR2 LQKENI. The CDR3 sequence: CASSLGLGEGTQYF. The CDR3 DNA reads TGTGCCAGCTCGCTAGGCCTCGGCGAGGGTACGCAGTATTTT.

V gene TRBV5-1 combines with J gene TRBJ2-7, with 9 bases aligning to TRBD1. CDR1 SGHRS and CDR2 YFSETQ come from the germline V gene. V shed 0 bases and J 1 base; nucleotides not matched to a gene: 5. This CDR3 comprises 16 residues. CDR3 sequence reads: CASSLGGQGFSYEQYF. Written as DNA, the CDR3 is TGCGCCAGCAGCTTGGGGGGACAGGGTTTTTCCTACGAGCAGTACTTC. Full variable domain (outside the CDR3, taken from reference TRBV5-1 and TRBJ2-7): KAGVTQTPRYLIKTRGQQVTLSCSPISGHRSVSWYQQTPGQGLQFLFEYFSETQRNKGNFPGRFSGRQFSNSRSEMNVSTLELGDSALYLCASSLGGQGFSYEQYFGPGTRLTVT.

This clone was found a few times. The V and J genes are TRBV6-5 and TRBJ1-2; 9 bases match TRBD1. The junction had 6 bases not matched to a gene; V was cut back by 2 bases and J by 2 bases. Germline values: CDR1 MNHEY, CDR2 SVGAGI. The CDR3 totals 16 residues. CDR3 sequence (DNA): TGTGCCAGCAGTTACGGGGGAGGACAGGGGAACTATGGCTACACCTTC. Its protein is CASSYGGGQGNYGYTF.

The chain joins TRBV7-9 to TRBJ1-2, with D possibly matching TRBD1 (5 bases). The CDR3 has 13 amino acids. V lost 3 bases and J lost 4, with 9 bases in between. The germline V gene has CDR1 SEHNR and CDR2 FQNEAQ (reference sequence). The CDR3 nucleotides are TGTGCCAGCAGCTTCGGGGCAACCTATGGCTACACCTTC. This translates into CASSFGATYGYTF.

The V call is TRBV7-8, the J call TRBJ1-3, with 9 bases identical to TRBD1. This CDR3 is built from 19 residues. Germline loops: CDR1 SGHVS, CDR2 FQNEAQ. Trimming took 4 bases from V and 2 from J; bases not matched to a gene: 15. CDR3 residues: CASSSLGQGLSDAGNTIYF. CDR3 sequence (DNA): TGTGCCAGCAGCTCTCTCGGACAGGGGCTCAGTGATGCTGGAAACACCATATATTTT.

Regarding this clone: A junction end diverges from the germline sequence, so it may reflect a read error. V usage is TRBV4-1 and J usage is TRBJ2-3, with D perhaps TRBD2 (5 bases). This CDR3 contains 14 residues. Germline loops: CDR1 MGHRA, CDR2 YSYEKL. In nucleotides, the CDR3 is TGCGCCAGCAGACAAGAGTGGAGGTTGGATACGCAGTATTTT. Translating it yields CASRQEWRLDTQYF.